One and the same sample provided the 32 T cell receptor beta chains below, sequenced in a study of shared clonotypes between healthy human individuals. The protocol was immunoSEQ multiplex PCR, while the TCRdb copy is restricted to in-frame clones and leaves out a portion. The sample includes millions of clones, approximately 95% of them seen just once. Naive CD8 cells were CD45RO-negative, positively selected for CCR7, excluding terminally differentiated effector memory CD45RA+ cells. Sequences were obtained from naive CD8+ T cells sorted from blood. The receptors shown here come from a man between 18 and 29 years old in good health.

The chain uses TRBV7-9 and TRBJ1-2, with D uncertain. This CDR3 comprises 14 residues. Trimming took off 4 bases at V and 2 bases at J, with 11 bases between the two ends. CDR1 and CDR2 from the germline V gene are SEHNR and FQNEAQ (reference sequence). The CDR3 sequence is CASSWAGSNYGYTF. The CDR3 DNA follows: TGTGCCAGCAGCTGGGCCGGGTCAAACTATGGCTACACCTTC.

The gene calls are TRBV2 and TRBJ1-6, with 8 bases aligning to TRBD1. The germline V gene has CDR1 SNHLY and CDR2 FYNNEI. The junction had 11 bases not matched to a gene; V was cut back by 7 bases and J by 0 bases. The CDR3 has 18 residues. The CDR3 protein is CASKGTGGKSSYNSPLHF. The DNA of the CDR3 is TGTGCCAGCAAAGGAACAGGGGGGAAAAGCTCCTATAATTCACCCCTCCACTTT. The whole variable domain, remainder taken from reference TRBV2 and TRBJ1-6, is EPEVTQTPSHQVTQMGQEVILRCVPISNHLYFYWYRQILGQKVEFLVSFYNNEISEKSEIFDDQFSVERPDGSNFTLKIRSTKLEDSAMYFCASKGTGGKSSYNSPLHFGNGTRLTVT.

The chain uses TRBV27 and TRBJ1-2, with 8 positions matching TRBD1. V dropped 6 bases and J dropped 5; count of bases not matched to a gene: 11. The CDR3 contains 15 residues. The germline V gene has CDR1 MNHEY and CDR2 SMNVEV (reference sequence). Here the CDR3 reads CASSQDRGGGYGYTF. The CDR3 DNA follows: TGTGCCAGCAGCCAAGACAGGGGTGGAGGGTATGGCTACACCTTC.

The chain recombines TRBV7-9 with TRBJ2-3, with 8 bases matching TRBD2. Germline lookup yields CDR1 SEHNR and CDR2 FQNEAQ (reference sequence). The CDR3 runs to 15 residues. V trimming: 4 bases; J trimming: 2 bases; junction bases outside the gene matches: 5. The CDR3 DNA reads as TGTGCCAGCAGCTCGGCGGGAGGTTACACAGATACGCAGTATTTT. It encodes CASSSAGGYTDTQYF.

As concerns this clone: The same CDR3 arises from other DNA sequences in this sample as well. The chain is built from TRBV5-1 and TRBJ1-1; 7 positions agree with TRBD1. The CDR3 spans 14 residues. From germline, CDR1 is SGHRS and CDR2 YFSETQ. J lost 4 bases, V lost 0 bases, and 3 bases had no gene match. The DNA of the CDR3 is TGCGCCAGCAGCTTGGAAGGGGGCCTCACTGAAGCTTTCTTT. Amino acids: CASSLEGGLTEAFF.

Details on this clone: Other nucleotide sequences from this sample produce the same CDR3. The V and J genes are TRBV4-1 and TRBJ2-1; D gene unclear. The CDR3 length is 15 residues. Germline V gives CDR1 MGHRA, CDR2 YSYEKL. The ends were cut back, 1 base at V and 3 bases at J, with 10 bases in the middle. This CDR3 reads CASSQAGGDYNEQFF. CDR3 bases: TGCGCCAGCAGCCAAGCGGGCGGAGACTACAATGAGCAGTTCTTC.

The chain is built from TRBV5-4 and TRBJ1-2; 7 bases line up with TRBD1. The ends lost 3 bases at V and 6 bases at J; junction bases unmatched: 11. CDR3 size: 15 residues. Germline CDR1 reads SGHNT; CDR2 reads YYREEE (reference sequence). The CDR3 sequence: CASSSLTGTENGYTF. CDR3 nucleotides: TGTGCCAGCAGCTCGCTAACCGGGACAGAGAATGGCTACACCTTC.

This clone was counted once. The CDR3 reads CASSGGGTGNTIYF. CDR3 in DNA: TGTGCCAGCAGCGGAGGGGGAACTGGAAACACCATATATTTT. The rearrangement uses TRBV7-9 and TRBJ1-3; D might be TRBD1 (6 bases). The CDR3 has 14 residues. V lost 5 bases, J lost 2 bases, and 10 bases lay in between. The germline V gene has CDR1 SEHNR and CDR2 FQNEAQ (reference sequence).

The gene calls are TRBV28 and TRBJ2-3, with D perhaps matching TRBD1 or TRBD2 (5 bases each). The CDR3 runs 15 residues. Trimming shortened V by 4 bases and J by 3 bases, and 14 bases separated the two germline ends. Germline V gene lookup returns CDR1 MDHEN and CDR2 SYDVKM. CDR3 sequence reads: CASSSRNEGTDTQYF. The CDR3 DNA sequence: TGTGCCAGCAGTTCACGGAATGAGGGGACAGATACGCAGTATTTT.

This rearrangement joins TRBV30 to TRBJ2-1, with 9 positions matching TRBD2. The CDR3 runs 16 residues. CDR1 is GTSNPN, CDR2 SVGIG, per germline (reference sequence). Trimming removed 4 bases from V and 1 base from J; junction bases left unmatched: 8. CDR3 in DNA: TGTGCCTGGACAGGGGCTAGCGGGATTTCCTACAATGAGCAGTTCTTC. Amino acids: CAWTGASGISYNEQFF.

This chain links TRBV10-2 with TRBJ2-5, with 9 bases that match TRBD1. Germline values: CDR1 WSHSY, CDR2 SAAADI. The CDR3 totals 14 residues. The trim removed 5 bases at V and 6 bases at J, leaving 7 bases unmatched. CDR3: CASSPGQGVKTQYF. The CDR3, as DNA: TGCGCCAGCAGTCCGGGACAGGGTGTGAAGACCCAGTACTTC.

In this sample, this clone turned up once. V is TRBV5-4 and J is TRBJ2-2; a weak D match, TRBD1 (6 bases). Germline V lookup: CDR1 SGHNT, CDR2 YYREEE (reference sequence). V lost 5 bases, J lost 5 bases, and 16 bases lay in between. This CDR3 region has 15 residues. The CDR3 region is CASRPQQGRTGELFF. CDR3 in DNA: TGTGCCAGCAGACCGCAACAGGGTCGTACCGGGGAGCTGTTTTTT.

Details on this clone: Distinct nucleotide sequences in the sample also encode this CDR3. The chain uses TRBV4-1 and TRBJ2-1; TRBD2 is a possible D gene (5 bases). V was pared by 1 base and J by 7 bases, with 8 bases between. CDR1 is MGHRA, CDR2 YSYEKL, per germline. The CDR3 runs 13 residues. Here the CDR3 reads CASSQGGRNEQFF. The CDR3 DNA sequence: TGCGCCAGCAGCCAAGGAGGGCGGAATGAGCAGTTCTTC.

The rearrangement joins TRBV27 to TRBJ2-5; D might be TRBD1 (5 bases). CDR3 length: 15 residues. V gave up 3 bases and J gave up 2 bases, with 13 bases separating them. CDR1 is MNHEY, CDR2 SMNVEV, per germline (reference sequence). Here the CDR3 reads CASSLQGPRQETQYF. CDR3 coding DNA: TGTGCCAGCAGTTTGCAGGGTCCAAGGCAAGAGACCCAGTACTTC.

The chain recombines TRBV4-1 with TRBJ2-7, with 12 bases fitting TRBD1. Losses at the gene ends were 4 bases for V and 4 bases for J; bases not matched to a gene: 8. This CDR3 has 16 amino acids. Germline CDR1 and CDR2: MGHRA and YSYEKL. DNA of the CDR3: TGCGCCAGCAGCCTCAATCCGGGACAGGGGGCGTACGAGCAGTACTTC. Its translation is CASSLNPGQGAYEQYF.

J is TRBJ2-7 and V is TRBV13; unclear D gene. Deletions cut 1 base from V and 2 bases from J, with 6 bases between. Germline V gives CDR1 PRHDT, CDR2 FYEKMQ (reference sequence). This CDR3 is 13 amino acids long. The CDR3 nucleotides are TGTGCCAGCAGCTTAGCTAGTACCTACGAGCAGTACTTC. Translated: CASSLASTYEQYF.

DNA of the CDR3: TGTGCCAGCAGCAGCGACAGGGGGCGCACCGGGGAGCTGTTTTTT. Encoded protein: CASSSDRGRTGELFF. The chain uses TRBV5-4 and TRBJ2-2; 10 bases are a match to TRBD1. Germline V lookup: CDR1 SGHNT, CDR2 YYREEE (reference sequence). The CDR3 length is 15 residues. V shed 4 bases, J shed 4 bases, and the junction held 4 bases outside the gene matches. Based on the CDR3 plus reference TRBV5-4 and TRBJ2-2, the full variable domain is ETGVTQSPTHLIKTRGQQVTLRCSSQSGHNTVSWYQQALGQGPQFIFQYYREEENGRGNFPPRFSGLQFPNYSSELNVNALELDDSALYLCASSSDRGRTGELFFGEGSRLTVL.

This sequence joins TRBV18 and TRBJ2-2, with TRBD1 matching over 7 bases. After removal of 0 bases from V and 0 bases from J, the junction contained 10 bases not matched to a gene. Germline-derived CDR1 and CDR2 are KGHSH and LQKENI. This CDR3 has 19 residues. CDR3 in amino acids: CASSPPRGSPDANTGELFF. The CDR3 nucleotides read TGTGCCAGCTCACCACCCAGGGGGTCACCGGACGCGAACACCGGGGAGCTGTTTTTT.

V usage is TRBV9 and J usage is TRBJ2-1, with D uncertain. The CDR3 totals 13 residues. Germline V gene sequence: CDR1 SGDLS, CDR2 YYNGEE. Trimming stripped 5 bases from V and 10 bases from J, with 16 bases between. CDR3 in amino acids: CASSPFSHQEQFF. CDR3 coding DNA: TGTGCCAGCAGTCCTTTCTCACACCAGGAGCAGTTCTTC. Based on the CDR3 plus reference TRBV9 and TRBJ2-1, the full variable domain is DSGVTQTPKHLITATGQRVTLRCSPRSGDLSVYWYQQSLDQGLQFLIQYYNGEERAKGNILERFSAQQFPDLHSELNLSSLELGDSALYFCASSPFSHQEQFFGPGTRLTVL.

The chain recombines TRBV2 with TRBJ2-7; D remains unclear. The CDR3 runs to 14 residues. The germline V and J ends were trimmed by 0 bases and 4 bases, with 10 bases remaining between them. Germline V gives CDR1 SNHLY, CDR2 FYNNEI. The CDR3 sequence is CASSEANRLYEQYF. As DNA, the CDR3 is TGTGCCAGCAGTGAAGCGAACCGACTTTACGAGCAGTACTTC.

This clone was recorded only once. Other DNA sequences within the sample encode an identical CDR3. The gene calls are TRBV5-6 and TRBJ2-7; D not certain. V lost 0 bases and J 4 bases, leaving 5 bases between the germline ends. CDR1 is SGHDT, CDR2 YYEEEE, per germline. The CDR3 covers 12 residues. CDR3 residues: CASSLETYEQYF. CDR3 nucleotide sequence: TGTGCCAGCAGCTTGGAGACTTACGAGCAGTACTTC.

This clone has a single count. The same CDR3 can be traced to other DNA sequences in this sample. This rearrangement joins TRBV19 to TRBJ1-1, with 7 bases aligning to TRBD1. The CDR3 consists of 12 residues. The germline gives CDR1 LNHDA, CDR2 SQIVND (reference sequence). The trim removed 8 bases at V and 4 bases at J, leaving 4 bases unmatched. CDR3 sequence (DNA): TGTGCCAGTCGGACAGGTGGCACTGAAGCTTTCTTT. It encodes CASRTGGTEAFF.

Regarding this clone: Other DNA sequences from this sample encode an identical CDR3 as well. This rearrangement joins TRBV7-9 to TRBJ1-4, with unresolved D. Germline CDR1 and CDR2: SEHNR and FQNEAQ (reference sequence). V lost 3 bases and J lost 7, with 6 bases in between. The CDR3 loop spans 12 amino acids. CDR3 loop: CASSLGLEKLFF. DNA for the CDR3: TGTGCCAGCAGCTTGGGTCTTGAAAAACTGTTTTTT.

The J gene is TRBJ2-7, the V gene TRBV7-3; D remains unclear. V lost 4 bases, J lost 6 bases, and 13 bases lay in between. This CDR3 comprises 13 residues. Germline values: CDR1 SGHTA, CDR2 FQGTGA. The CDR3 DNA is TGTGCCAGCAGCTCCTTGGGTTCGAGCGAGCAGTACTTC. The encoded protein is CASSSLGSSEQYF. Using reference TRBV7-3 and TRBJ2-7 for the parts outside the CDR3, the full variable domain is GAGVSQTPSNKVTEKGKYVELRCDPISGHTALYWYRQSLGQGPEFLIYFQGTGAADDSGLPNDRFFAVRPEGSVSTLKIQRTERGDSAVYLCASSSLGSSEQYFGPGTRLTVT.

The chain has TRBV15 and TRBJ2-7, with 8 bases lining up with TRBD1. The length of the CDR3 is 16 residues. V was clipped by 2 bases and J by 1 base; unmatched bases: 7. The germline V gene has CDR1 LNHNV and CDR2 YYDKDF (reference sequence). The CDR3 region is CATSRSGQGGSYEQYF. In nucleotides, the CDR3 is TGTGCCACCAGCAGATCCGGACAGGGAGGTTCCTACGAGCAGTACTTC.

This clone was observed a single time. The J gene is TRBJ2-1, the V gene TRBV11-2, with no clear D. Trimming cost V 2 bases and J 5 bases, with 10 bases left between them. In germline, CDR1 is SGHAT, CDR2 FQNNGV. This CDR3 spans 14 amino acids. CDR3 DNA sequence: TGTGCCAGCAGCTTATGGAACAGCCACAATGAGCAGTTCTTC. Translating it yields CASSLWNSHNEQFF.

The chain employs TRBV2 and TRBJ1-1; a weak D match, TRBD1 (6 bases). The V gene's germline CDR1 is SNHLY and CDR2 FYNNEI. This CDR3 has 16 amino acids. V lost 6 bases, J lost 1 base, and 18 bases lay in between. In DNA, the CDR3 is TGTGCCAGCAGCCCCCCGGACAGAGTTCGGAACACTGAAGCTTTCTTT. Protein: CASSPPDRVRNTEAFF.

As for this clone: Other DNA sequences of this sample code for an identical CDR3. The V call is TRBV28, the J call TRBJ2-1; no definite D call. This CDR3 region has 11 residues. V was clipped by 3 bases and J by 7 bases, with 4 bases between them. Germline V CDR1 and CDR2: MDHEN, SYDVKM. The CDR3 reads CASSFVNEQFF. CDR3 DNA: TGTGCCAGCAGTTTCGTAAATGAGCAGTTCTTC.

DNA of the CDR3: TGTGCCAGCAGTTTATCGACAGGGGGCGTCGACTATGGCTACACCTTC. Protein product: CASSLSTGGVDYGYTF. V gene TRBV28 combines with J gene TRBJ1-2, with 10 bases fitting TRBD1. CDR3 length: 16 amino acids. Per germline, CDR1 MDHEN and CDR2 SYDVKM. V trimming: 1 base; J trimming: 3 bases; junction bases outside the gene matches: 5.

The chain links TRBV27 to TRBJ1-4; TRBD1 is a possible D gene (6 bases). The CDR3 is 14 amino acids. Germline V lookup: CDR1 MNHEY, CDR2 SMNVEV (reference sequence). V lost 6 bases to trimming and J lost 8 bases, with 16 bases between them. The CDR3 bases are TGTGCCAGCAGCGCTATGGACAGAAGGGAAAAACTGTTTTTT. It translates to CASSAMDRREKLFF.

This clone showed up just once. The chain carries TRBV27 and TRBJ2-3, with 10 bases lining up with TRBD2. J was trimmed by 4 bases and V by 7 bases; bases with no gene match: 11. The CDR3 consists of 16 residues. Germline CDR1 is MNHEY and CDR2 is SMNVEV (reference sequence). As DNA, the CDR3 is TGTGCCAGCACCAGTCGGCTAGCGGGGGTGCCAGATACGCAGTATTTT. Translation gives CASTSRLAGVPDTQYF.

This clone came up once. CDR3 bases: TGCGCCAGCGGCCCGGGCGGCGGGTCCTACGAGCAGTACTTC. It is translated as CASGPGGGSYEQYF. This chain uses TRBV10-2 with TRBJ2-7; D might be TRBD2 (5 bases). Germline V CDR1 and CDR2: WSHSY, SAAADI. The V end was cut by 8 bases, the J end by 1 base, with 15 bases between. The CDR3 is made up of 14 amino acids.